The clone carrying this T cell receptor (beta chain) was seen repeatedly, ten times or more. Its antigen is unidentified. The data belong to a study of T cell repertoires in cytomegalovirus infection. Findings and caveats of the study: Dominating the ex vivo response were TCR beta clonotypes that were CMV-specific and HLA-C-restricted.

V lost 6 bases and J 1 base, leaving 9 bases between the germline ends. CDR3 size: 14 residues. The germline gives CDR1 SEHNR, CDR2 FQNEAQ (reference sequence). TCRdb re-analysed the reads in MiXCR, keeping a single row per CDR3 protein. The sample lists 160,000 or so distinct CDR3 sequences; 23% were seen once. The chain employs TRBV7-9 and TRBJ2-2; possible D gene TRBD2, 5 bases. Material for sequencing was PBMCs. This clonotype was sampled from a human donor in good health (CMV status not recorded). Some clones in this sample may be carry-over from other donors' samples. The CDR3 protein is CASSRGQNTGELFF. CDR3 in DNA: TGTGCCAGCAGTCGCGGGCAGAACACCGGGGAGCTGTTTTTT.